These 27 T cell receptor beta chains were sequenced from one sample in a study of technical replicates of blood from several donors. The protocol was immunoSEQ multiplex PCR, while the TCRdb copy is restricted to in-frame clones and leaves out a portion. This sample has 74,000 or so clones; 85% to 95% occur once, and the top ten carry approximately 0.3%. The source material was T cells isolated from PBMCs. Source of these receptors: a human donor in good health.

V is TRBV5-1 and J is TRBJ2-3; D not certain. Germline assignment: CDR1 SGHRS and CDR2 YFSETQ. The CDR3 is 14 residues long. Trimming removed 0 bases at V and 2 bases at J, with 7 bases between. This CDR3 is CASSLVTPTDTQYF. CDR3 sequence (DNA): TGCGCCAGCAGCTTGGTGACTCCCACAGATACGCAGTATTTT.

The chain carries TRBV18 and TRBJ1-2; TRBD1 agrees at 11 bases. Germline values: CDR1 KGHSH, CDR2 LQKENI. The CDR3 has 12 residues. V gave up 0 bases and J gave up 14 bases; unmatched junction bases: 2. This chain's CDR3 is CASSPPGQGVTF. Here the CDR3 DNA reads TGTGCCAGCTCACCACCGGGACAGGGGGTAACCTTC.

This clone is a singleton in its sample. The CDR3 loop reads CSVEADNNAYEQYF. The CDR3 nucleotides read TGCAGCGTTGAAGCCGATAACAATGCCTACGAGCAGTACTTC. The V gene is TRBV29-1, the J gene TRBJ2-7; D remains ambiguous. The CDR3 sequence is 14 residues long. Germline loops: CDR1 SQVTM, CDR2 ANQGSEA. Trimming removed 1 base from V and 2 bases from J, with 12 bases in between.

V usage is TRBV5-1 and J usage is TRBJ2-2, with TRBD2 matching over 9 bases. V trimming: 2 bases; J trimming: 2 bases; junction bases outside the gene matches: 4. The germline gives CDR1 SGHRS, CDR2 YFSETQ. The CDR3 loop spans 16 amino acids. CDR3 loop: CASSLAGGANTGELFF. In DNA form, the CDR3 reads TGCGCCAGCAGCTTAGCGGGGGGCGCAAACACCGGGGAGCTGTTTTTT.

The chain carries TRBV13 and TRBJ2-1; D uncertain. The CDR3 totals 14 residues. Germline V gene sequence: CDR1 PRHDT, CDR2 FYEKMQ (reference sequence). V lost 0 bases to trimming and J lost 4 bases, with 7 bases between them. The CDR3 region has the DNA TGTGCCAGCAGCTTAGGGATAGCTTACAATGAGCAGTTCTTC. Encoded protein: CASSLGIAYNEQFF.

The chain links TRBV10-1 to TRBJ2-1, with a tentative D call TRBD2 (5 bases). This CDR3 has 13 amino acids. The ends were cut back, 2 bases at V and 6 bases at J, with 8 bases in the middle. The germline V gene encodes CDR1 WNHNN and CDR2 SYGVQD (reference sequence). CDR3 in DNA: TGCGCCAGCAGTGAGGCTAGCTTCAATGAGCAGTTCTTC. Its translation is CASSEASFNEQFF.

This clone was seen a few times. The chain couples TRBV7-6 to TRBJ2-1; D gene ambiguous. CDR1 and CDR2 (germline): SGHVS, FNYEAQ. The germline V and J ends were trimmed by 4 bases and 0 bases, with 4 bases remaining between them. This CDR3 has 13 amino acids. CDR3 nucleotide sequence: TGTGCCAGCAGCTCCAGCTCCTACAATGAGCAGTTCTTC. Translated: CASSSSSYNEQFF. The variable domain in full, with the rest retrieved from reference TRBV7-6 and TRBJ2-1, is GAGVSQSPRYKVTKRGQDVALRCDPISGHVSLYWYRQALGQGPEFLTYFNYEAQQDKSGLPNDRFSAERPEGSISTLTIQRTEQRDSAMYRCASSSSSYNEQFFGPGTRLTVL.

The J gene is TRBJ2-1, the V gene TRBV30, with D uncertain. This CDR3 is 12 amino acids long. Between the trimmed V and J ends, which lost 5 bases and 3 bases, there was a span of 8 bases. Germline CDR1 reads GTSNPN; CDR2 reads SVGIG (reference sequence). CDR3 DNA: TGTGCCTGGGGGCCCTACTACAATGAGCAGTTCTTC. Protein product: CAWGPYYNEQFF.

J is TRBJ1-6 and V is TRBV7-8; no definite D call. The CDR3 contains 17 residues. V lost 1 base to trimming and J lost 0 bases, with 10 bases between them. From germline, CDR1 is SGHVS and CDR2 FQNEAQ. CDR3 protein: CASSLETASSYNSPLHF. The CDR3, as DNA: TGTGCCAGCAGCTTAGAAACCGCTAGCTCCTATAATTCACCCCTCCACTTT.

The sample holds a few counts of this clone. The chain employs TRBV19 and TRBJ2-3; TRBD2 might be the D (6 bases). V was shortened by 6 bases and J by 4 bases, with 11 bases between the two germline ends. The CDR3 totals 13 residues. Germline CDR1 LNHDA, CDR2 SQIVND (reference sequence). CDR3 amino acids: CASRRGGADTQYF. The DNA for the CDR3 is TGTGCCAGTAGAAGGGGCGGGGCAGATACGCAGTATTTT.

The chain recombines TRBV5-1 with TRBJ1-1; 10 bases align to TRBD1. J lost 4 bases, V lost 4 bases, and 4 bases had no gene match. The CDR3 covers 14 residues. In germline, CDR1 is SGHRS, CDR2 YFSETQ. The DNA of the CDR3 is TGCGCCAGCAGCGCATGGACAGGGGGCACTGAAGCTTTCTTT. Protein: CASSAWTGGTEAFF.

J is TRBJ2-7 and V is TRBV7-6; perhaps TRBD2 as D (6 bases). Germline values: CDR1 SGHVS, CDR2 FNYEAQ. The CDR3 has 15 residues. V shed 2 bases and J shed 2 bases, with 13 bases lying between them. Here the CDR3 reads CASSLSPEGPYEQYF. As DNA, the CDR3 is TGTGCCAGCAGCTTATCGCCGGAGGGCCCCTACGAGCAGTACTTC.

The rearrangement links TRBV6-5 to TRBJ1-1; the D is unclear. The germline V gene encodes CDR1 MNHEY and CDR2 SVGAGI. Trimming removed 0 bases at V and 8 bases at J, with 7 bases between. The CDR3 has 12 residues. CDR3 amino acids: CASSYSREEAFF. The CDR3, as DNA: TGTGCCAGCAGTTACTCCCGAGAGGAAGCTTTCTTT.

This chain connects TRBV10-3 to TRBJ2-1; 9 bases are shared with TRBD2. This CDR3 is built from 16 residues. From germline, CDR1 is ENHRY and CDR2 SYGVKD. V shed 6 bases, J shed 2 bases, and the junction held 8 bases outside the gene matches. The CDR3 DNA reads as TGTGCCATCAGCTCTAGCGGGAACGGGCCCTACAATGAGCAGTTCTTC. Its protein product is CAISSSGNGPYNEQFF.

The count of this clone is one. This chain joins TRBV18 and TRBJ1-1, with a tentative D call TRBD1 (5 bases). Germline V gene sequence: CDR1 KGHSH, CDR2 LQKENI. This CDR3 is built from 13 residues. The germline V and J ends were trimmed by 6 bases and 5 bases, with 13 bases remaining between them. CDR3: CASSRAGGTEAFF. CDR3 in DNA: TGTGCCAGCTCGCGCGCGGGGGGGACTGAAGCTTTCTTT.

The chain couples TRBV19 to TRBJ1-6; 9 bases map to TRBD1. Germline V CDR1 and CDR2: LNHDA, SQIVND (reference sequence). The CDR3 covers 15 residues. V lost 4 bases, J lost 7 bases, and 5 bases stayed unmatched. The CDR3 nucleotides are TGTGCCAGTAGTACGGGGACAGGGTGGAATTCACCCCTCCACTTT. Encoded protein: CASSTGTGWNSPLHF.

This chain connects TRBV6-1 to TRBJ2-3; 10 bases line up with TRBD1. Germline CDR1 reads MNHNS; CDR2 reads SASEGT. V lost 7 bases, J lost 4 bases, and 5 bases stayed unmatched. This CDR3 region has 14 residues. The CDR3: CASIRDRGSDTQYF. CDR3 nucleotides: TGTGCCAGCATCCGGGACAGGGGATCAGATACGCAGTATTTT.

This clone has just a few counts. The rearrangement uses TRBV4-1 and TRBJ2-2; D uncertain. Looked up from germline, CDR1 is MGHRA and CDR2 is YSYEKL. The CDR3 runs 14 residues. Trimming removed 0 bases from V and 8 bases from J, with 10 bases in between. Here the CDR3 DNA reads TGCGCCAGCAGCCAAGACGACTTGGAGGGGGAGCTGTTTTTT. It specifies CASSQDDLEGELFF.

J is TRBJ2-4 and V is TRBV27; TRBD2 might be the D (7 bases). CDR1 and CDR2 from the germline V gene are MNHEY and SMNVEV (reference sequence). Trimming left V 5 bases short and J 1 base short, with 15 bases between. The CDR3 has 16 residues. CDR3 sequence (DNA): TGTGCCAGCAGTCCCCGAGGGGGGGCGGCCAAAAACATTCAGTACTTC. This translates into CASSPRGGAAKNIQYF.

The rearrangement links TRBV11-3 to TRBJ1-4; D call uncertain. The CDR3 has 14 residues. Between the trimmed V and J ends, which lost 3 bases and 8 bases, there was a span of 13 bases. Per germline, CDR1 SGHNT and CDR2 YENEEA. The CDR3, as DNA: TGTGCCAGCAGCTTCGCGGGAGGTAGGGAAAAACTGTTTTTT. Its protein product is CASSFAGGREKLFF.

The rearrangement joins TRBV21-1 to TRBJ2-1; TRBD2 is the table's D call, not checked against the DNA. TRBV21-1 is an annotated pseudogene. The CDR3 loop spans 19 amino acids. CDR3 sequence (DNA): TGTGCCAGCAGCAAAGACAGGGGGCGCGGACTAGCGGGAGACAATGAGCAGTTCTTC. Amino acid sequence: CASSKDRGRGLAGDNEQFF.

The V gene is TRBV11-3, the J gene TRBJ2-1; D might be TRBD2 (5 bases). Germline CDR1 is SGHNT and CDR2 is YENEEA. This CDR3 has 15 residues. Trimming pared 4 bases from V and 8 bases from J, leaving 18 bases between. The DNA of the CDR3 is TGTGCCAGCAGCTCACTCGGACTCCCCGGCGATGAGCAGTTCTTC. Its translation is CASSSLGLPGDEQFF.

The rearrangement links TRBV11-2 to TRBJ2-4, with TRBD1 as a possible D gene (6 bases). Trimming took off 1 base at V and 8 bases at J, with 15 bases between the two ends. CDR1 SGHAT and CDR2 FQNNGV come from the germline V gene. The CDR3 is 15 amino acids. Here the CDR3 reads CASSLAGRSGDIQYF. As DNA, the CDR3 is TGTGCCAGCAGCTTAGCGGGCCGATCAGGGGACATTCAGTACTTC.

V usage is TRBV10-1 and J usage is TRBJ2-3; unclear D gene. Germline values: CDR1 WNHNN, CDR2 SYGVQD (reference sequence). V lost 1 base, J lost 6 bases, and 8 bases lay in between. CDR3 length: 13 amino acids. CDR3: CASSEFVFDTQYF. The CDR3 region has the DNA TGCGCCAGCAGTGAGTTTGTCTTTGATACGCAGTATTTT.

The rearrangement uses TRBV6-1 and TRBJ2-5; 7 bases agree with TRBD1. The CDR3 totals 15 residues. Germline V gene data show CDR1 as MNHNS and CDR2 as SASEGT. The J segment lost 3 bases and the V segment lost 7 bases, leaving 11 bases of the junction unmatched. CDR3 sequence (DNA): TGTGCCAGCAAGAGACAGGGCGTGGTGGAAGAGACCCAGTACTTC. This encodes CASKRQGVVEETQYF.

CDR3 in amino acids: CASSYSRGPTNEKLFF. In DNA form, the CDR3 reads TGTGCCAGCAGTTACTCCAGGGGCCCAACTAATGAAAAACTGTTTTTT. The rearrangement uses TRBV6-6 and TRBJ1-4; TRBD1 might be the D (6 bases). V dropped 0 bases and J dropped 0 bases, with 8 bases sitting between them. The CDR3 spans 16 residues. The germline gives CDR1 MNHNY, CDR2 SVGAGI (reference sequence).

This clone was detected only once. CDR3 sequence: CASSLTPSGGRYEQYF. As DNA, the CDR3 is TGCGCCAGCAGCTTAACTCCTAGCGGGGGGAGGTACGAGCAGTACTTC. This chain connects TRBV5-1 to TRBJ2-7; 11 bases match TRBD2. With V trimmed by 2 bases and J by 4 bases, 8 bases remained unmatched. The CDR3 sequence is 16 residues long. Germline V gene lookup returns CDR1 SGHRS and CDR2 YFSETQ.